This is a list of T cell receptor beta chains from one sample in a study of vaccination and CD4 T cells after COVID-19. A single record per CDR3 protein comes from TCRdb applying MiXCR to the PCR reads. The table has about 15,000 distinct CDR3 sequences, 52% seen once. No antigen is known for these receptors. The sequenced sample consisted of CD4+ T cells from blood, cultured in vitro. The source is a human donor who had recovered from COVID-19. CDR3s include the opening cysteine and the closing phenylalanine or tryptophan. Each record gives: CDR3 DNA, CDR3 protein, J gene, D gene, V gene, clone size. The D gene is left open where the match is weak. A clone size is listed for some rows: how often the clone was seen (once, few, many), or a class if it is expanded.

TGTGCCTGGAGTCGGAGGGCTCTACAGCCGGAGCAGTTCTTC CAWSRRALQPEQFF TRBJ2-1 . TRBV30 .
TGCGCCAGCAGCATCCTCCCTAGAAGCGATACGCAGTATTTT CASSILPRSDTQYF TRBJ2-3 . TRBV11-2 .
TGTGCCAGCAGCCCACTTGCGGGAAGTGTGGAGCTGTTTTTT CASSPLAGSVELFF TRBJ2-2 . TRBV7-9 .
TGTGCCAGCAGCTTAGGGACAGGCGCCGTAAACTATGGCTACACCTTC CASSLGTGAVNYGYTF TRBJ1-2 TRBD1 TRBV11-2 .
TGCGCCAGCAGTCACCGCCAACGCCGGGACAGGGGAGGCTACACCTTC CASSHRQRRDRGGYTF TRBJ1-2 TRBD1 TRBV23-1 .
TGCAGTGCTAGAGGCACCCCCGGCAAGAACACTGAAGCTTTCTTT CSARGTPGKNTEAFF TRBJ1-1 . TRBV20-1 few
TGTGCCAGCAGTCATGGGACAGGGACGGGTGAGACCCAGTACTTC CASSHGTGTGETQYF TRBJ2-5 TRBD1 TRBV12-3/TRBV12-4 .
TGTGCCAGCAGTTATACGGGGCTCAGCAATCAGCCCCAGCATTTT CASSYTGLSNQPQHF TRBJ1-5 . TRBV6-2/TRBV6-3 .
TGTGCCAGCAGCTTAGGGGGCTGGGGAGAGACCCAGTACTTC CASSLGGWGETQYF TRBJ2-5 . TRBV7-2 .
TGTGCCACCAGCCGCGGCTCCACGTTGGAGACCCAGTACTTC CATSRGSTLETQYF TRBJ2-5 . TRBV15 few
TGCAGTGCTAGACCTAGCGGGAGCACGACAGATACGCAGTATTTT CSARPSGSTTDTQYF TRBJ2-3 TRBD2 TRBV20-1 few
TGTGCCAGCAGCTCGACCACAGGGGGCGGATTCTACGAGCAGTACTTC CASSSTTGGGFYEQYF TRBJ2-7 TRBD1 TRBV7-2 .
TGTGCCATCAGAGACATATCAGGGGGAAGAGACACTGAAGCTTTCTTT CAIRDISGGRDTEAFF TRBJ1-1 TRBD1 TRBV10-3 few
TGTGCCAGTAGAGCAACGGGGGGCTCTGGGGCCAACGTCCTGACTTTC CASRATGGSGANVLTF TRBJ2-6 TRBD2 TRBV19 .
TGCAGTGCTAGTAGGGGGCAAGACTATGGCTACACCTTC CSASRGQDYGYTF TRBJ1-2 TRBD1 TRBV20-1 few
TGTGCCAGCACCCTGGGGGTAGCCAAAAACATTCAGTACTTC CASTLGVAKNIQYF TRBJ2-4 . TRBV6-1 .
TGTGCCAGCAGCTTGGGAGGGTTGGGGACAGATACGCAGTATTTT CASSLGGLGTDTQYF TRBJ2-3 TRBD2 TRBV7-3 .
TGTGCCAGCCGAGGATTTACCTACGAGCAGTACTTC CASRGFTYEQYF TRBJ2-7 . TRBV6-2/TRBV6-3 medium-sized
TGTGCCAGCAGCCCCTTAGGCGGGGGCGTCGCCACCGGGGAGCTGTTTTTT CASSPLGGGVATGELFF TRBJ2-2 . TRBV11-2 .
TGTGCCAGCAGTGAATACGCAGGACCCACCGGGGAGCTGTTTTTT CASSEYAGPTGELFF TRBJ2-2 . TRBV25-1 .
TGTGCCAGTAGTGCGGGGGATGAAAGAGATACGCAGTATTTT CASSAGDERDTQYF TRBJ2-3 TRBD2 TRBV19 .
TGTGCCAGCAGCCGGGCGTCGGAGGCTTTCTTT CASSRASEAFF TRBJ1-1 . TRBV2 few
TGTGCCAGCAGCTTGTTAGGGGCGAACACCGGGGAGCTGTTTTTT CASSLLGANTGELFF TRBJ2-2 . TRBV7-9 .
TGTGCCAGCAGTTTACGTCTGCTGAACACTGAAGCTTTCTTT CASSLRLLNTEAFF TRBJ1-1 . TRBV27 .
TGCGCCAGCAGCATTAAACAGAACACTGAAGCTTTCTTT CASSIKQNTEAFF TRBJ1-1 . TRBV5-1 .
TGTGCCAGCAGCCTTCCGCGCCCGGCGGCCCAGTACTTC CASSLPRPAAQYF TRBJ2-5 . TRBV7-2 once
TGTGCCAGCAGTTATTCTAGAAACACCGGGGAGCTGTTTTTT CASSYSRNTGELFF TRBJ2-2 . TRBV6-2/TRBV6-3 few
TGTGCCAGCAGGATTACGGGCAACAATGAGCAGTTCTTC CASRITGNNEQFF TRBJ2-1 . TRBV6-2/TRBV6-3 .
TGTGCCAGCAGCTTAGTGCGGGGGCCGAACAATGAGCAGTTCTTC CASSLVRGPNNEQFF TRBJ2-1 . TRBV7-9 .
TGTGCCAGCAGGGAACAGGGGGCGAATGGCTACACCTTC CASREQGANGYTF TRBJ1-2 TRBD1 TRBV6-1 few
TGCAGTGCTCCTGAGGGGGTCTCCGGGGAGCTGTTTTTT CSAPEGVSGELFF TRBJ2-2 . TRBV20-1 large
TGCGCCACCTCCGACAACTTCTATGGCTACACCTTC CATSDNFYGYTF TRBJ1-2 . TRBV5-1 .
TGTGCCAGCAGCACTCACAGGGAAGGATCACCCCTCCACTTT CASSTHREGSPLHF TRBJ1-6 . TRBV7-9 large
TGTGCCAGCAGTGAAGCGACCTATGGCTACACCTTC CASSEATYGYTF TRBJ1-2 . TRBV6-1 .
TGTGCCAGCAGCTTAACGTTTGACAGGGGGACACCGGGGGAGCTGTTTTTT CASSLTFDRGTPGELFF TRBJ2-2 TRBD1 TRBV7-3 few
TGTGCCAGCAGCTTGACAGGGGCAGGCGGGGAGCTGTTTTTT CASSLTGAGGELFF TRBJ2-2 TRBD1 TRBV7-2 .
TGTGCCTGGAGACGCAATGAGCAGTTCTTC CAWRRNEQFF TRBJ2-1 . TRBV30 .
TGTGCCACCAGCAGGGGAGGTGGGGCTAGGTCCTACGAGCAGTACTTC CATSRGGGARSYEQYF TRBJ2-7 . TRBV15 .
TGTGCCAGCAGTGTGAGCTGGACTGAAGCTTTCTTT CASSVSWTEAFF TRBJ1-1 . TRBV12-3/TRBV12-4 few
TGTGCCAGTACCATCGGCGGACGGCAGTATAGCAATCAGCCCCAGCATTTT CASTIGGRQYSNQPQHF TRBJ1-5 . TRBV19 few
TGTGCCTGGAGTTCGACAGATACGCAGTATTTT CAWSSTDTQYF TRBJ2-3 . TRBV30 .
TGTGCCACCAGGGTCGACAAGGGGATCGGGACATGGGGCGCCTACGAGCAGTACTTC CATRVDKGIGTWGAYEQYF TRBJ2-7 . TRBV24-1 .
TGCAGTGCCCAATCACGGGGAACAACTAATGAAAAACTGTTTTTT CSAQSRGTTNEKLFF TRBJ1-4 . TRBV20-1 few
TGTGCCAGCAGTGTAGGGGATGGCTATGGCTACACCTTC CASSVGDGYGYTF TRBJ1-2 . TRBV6-1 few
TGTGCCAGCAGTTTTGGCCGACACAGCCCGAACCCCAATCAGCCCCAGCATTTT CASSFGRHSPNPNQPQHF TRBJ1-5 . TRBV12-3/TRBV12-4 .
TGTGCCAGCAGCTTAGCGGTGGATGACGGCTACACCTTC CASSLAVDDGYTF TRBJ1-2 . TRBV7-6 few
TGCAGTGCAAGGACAGGGGCCTCCTACGAGCAGTACTTC CSARTGASYEQYF TRBJ2-7 TRBD1 TRBV20-1 .
TGTGCCAGCAGTGGTCAGCCCAACACTGAAGCTTTCTTT CASSGQPNTEAFF TRBJ1-1 . TRBV7-3 .
TGCAGTGCTAGTGGCTTACCGGGACAGAGCTCCTACAATGAGCAGTTCTTC CSASGLPGQSSYNEQFF TRBJ2-1 TRBD1 TRBV20-1 .
TGTGCCAGCAGCGGGAAGGGAGGCATCATCGATGGCTACACCTTC CASSGKGGIIDGYTF TRBJ1-2 . TRBV27 .
TGTGCCAGCAGTTACGAGAGTGGGACAGGGGTGAATCAGCCCCAGCATTTT CASSYESGTGVNQPQHF TRBJ1-5 TRBD1 TRBV6-2/TRBV6-3 few
TGTGCCAGCAGTTACCTCTACGAGCAGTACTTC CASSYLYEQYF TRBJ2-7 . TRBV6-2/TRBV6-3 medium-sized
TGCAGTGCTAGAGTGGATGCAGCCATGAACACTGAAGCTTTCTTT CSARVDAAMNTEAFF TRBJ1-1 . TRBV20-1 few